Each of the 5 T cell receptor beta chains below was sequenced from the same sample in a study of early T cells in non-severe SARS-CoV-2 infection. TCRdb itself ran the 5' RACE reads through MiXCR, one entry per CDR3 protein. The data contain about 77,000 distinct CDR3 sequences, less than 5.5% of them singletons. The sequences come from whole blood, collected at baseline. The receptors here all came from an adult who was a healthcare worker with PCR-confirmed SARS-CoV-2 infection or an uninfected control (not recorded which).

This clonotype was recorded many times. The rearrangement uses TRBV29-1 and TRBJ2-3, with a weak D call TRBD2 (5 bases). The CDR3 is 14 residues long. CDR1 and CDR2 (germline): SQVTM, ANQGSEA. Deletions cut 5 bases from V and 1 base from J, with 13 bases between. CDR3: CSVLPDSGTDTQYF. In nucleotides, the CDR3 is TGCAGCGTTCTGCCGGACTCGGGCACAGATACGCAGTATTTT.

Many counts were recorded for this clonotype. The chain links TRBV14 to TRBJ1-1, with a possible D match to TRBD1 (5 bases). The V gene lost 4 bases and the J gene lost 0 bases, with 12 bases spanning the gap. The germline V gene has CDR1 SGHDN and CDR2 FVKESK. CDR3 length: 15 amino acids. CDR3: CASSLVGPMNTEAFF. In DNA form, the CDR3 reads TGTGCCAGCAGCCTTGTGGGGCCGATGAACACTGAAGCTTTCTTT. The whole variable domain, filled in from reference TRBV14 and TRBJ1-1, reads EAGVTQFPSHSVIEKGQTVTLRCDPISGHDNLYWYRRVMGKEIKFLLHFVKESKQDESGMPNNRFLAERTGGTYSTLKVQPAELEDSGVYFCASSLVGPMNTEAFFGQGTRLTVV.

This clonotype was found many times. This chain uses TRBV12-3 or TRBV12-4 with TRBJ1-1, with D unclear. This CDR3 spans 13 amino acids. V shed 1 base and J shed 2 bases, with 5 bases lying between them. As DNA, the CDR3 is TGTGCCAGCAGTTTAGGACATAACACTGAAGCTTTCTTT. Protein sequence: CASSLGHNTEAFF.

The DNA for the CDR3 is TGTGCTAGTGGCCTCCGGCCCGGGCTAGCGGGAGACGAGCAGTACTTC. As protein: CASGLRPGLAGDEQYF. This rearrangement joins TRBV12-5 to TRBJ2-7; 10 bases align to TRBD2. Germline loops: CDR1 LGHNT, CDR2 FRNRAP. This CDR3 is built from 16 residues. V lost 6 bases, J lost 5 bases, and 13 bases stayed unmatched.

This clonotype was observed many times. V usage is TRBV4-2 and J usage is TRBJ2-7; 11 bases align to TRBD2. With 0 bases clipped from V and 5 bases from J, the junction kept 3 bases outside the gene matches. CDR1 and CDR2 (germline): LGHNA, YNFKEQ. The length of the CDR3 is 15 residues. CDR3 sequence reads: CASSQDTSGSDEQYF. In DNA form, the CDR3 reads TGTGCCAGCAGCCAAGATACTAGCGGGAGCGACGAGCAGTACTTC.